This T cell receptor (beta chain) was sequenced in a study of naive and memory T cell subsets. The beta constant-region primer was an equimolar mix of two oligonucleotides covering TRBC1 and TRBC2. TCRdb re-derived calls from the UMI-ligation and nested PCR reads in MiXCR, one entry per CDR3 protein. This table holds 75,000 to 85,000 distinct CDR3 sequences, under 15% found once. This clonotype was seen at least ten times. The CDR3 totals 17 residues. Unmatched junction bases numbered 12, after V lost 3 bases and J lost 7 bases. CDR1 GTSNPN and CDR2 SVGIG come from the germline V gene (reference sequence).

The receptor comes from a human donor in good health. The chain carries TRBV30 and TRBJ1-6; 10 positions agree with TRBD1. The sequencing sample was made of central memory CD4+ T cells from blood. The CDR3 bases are TGTGCCTGGAGACACAGACAGGGGGCCTTCGGAAATTCACCCCTCCACTTT. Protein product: CAWRHRQGAFGNSPLHF. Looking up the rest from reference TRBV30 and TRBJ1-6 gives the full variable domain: SQTIHQWPATLVQPVGSPLSLECTVEGTSNPNLYWYRQAAGRGLQLLFYSVGIGQISSEVPQNLSASRPQDRQFILSSKKLLLSDSGFYLCAWRHRQGAFGNSPLHFGNGTRLTVT.